The 27 T cell receptor beta chains in this list originate from one sample, sequenced in a study of T cells after somatic rescue of genetic block. Here immunoSEQ multiplex PCR was the method, and the copy in TCRdb shows in-frame clones only, minus some. The repertoire holds some 70,000 clones, with approximately 91% as singletons. Sequencing input: peripheral blood mononuclear cells (PBMCs). These receptors were taken from a man in his thirties or forties.

V usage is TRBV7-3 and J usage is TRBJ2-4, with D tentatively TRBD1 (6 bases). The CDR3 has 13 residues. Germline assignment: CDR1 SGHTA and CDR2 FQGTGA. The V end was cut by 4 bases, the J end by 11 bases, with 15 bases between. In DNA form, the CDR3 reads TGTGCCAGCAGCTCCGCAGGGGCCGGGGTTCAGTACTTC. It yields the protein CASSSAGAGVQYF.

The chain has TRBV18 and TRBJ2-7, with D hard to call. V dropped 2 bases and J dropped 3 bases, with 5 bases sitting between them. Germline V lookup: CDR1 KGHSH, CDR2 LQKENI. The CDR3 covers 12 residues. CDR3 nucleotides: TGTGCCAGCTCACCAGGCCGCTACGAGCAGTACTTC. It codes for CASSPGRYEQYF.

The chain joins TRBV9 to TRBJ1-1; D remains ambiguous. Trimming pared 3 bases from V and 1 base from J, leaving 10 bases between. From germline, CDR1 is SGDLS and CDR2 YYNGEE. The CDR3 runs to 14 residues. The DNA for the CDR3 is TGTGCCAGCAGCGCAGATGGAGGGAACACTGAAGCTTTCTTT. Translation: CASSADGGNTEAFF.

The V gene is TRBV30, the J gene TRBJ1-1; 9 nucleotides agree with TRBD1. V was clipped by 3 bases and J by 0 bases; unmatched bases: 2. Germline-derived CDR1 and CDR2 are GTSNPN and SVGIG (reference sequence). The CDR3 loop spans 14 amino acids. DNA of the CDR3: TGTGCCTGGAGGGACAGGGGCATGAACACTGAAGCTTTCTTT. Its protein is CAWRDRGMNTEAFF.

DNA of the CDR3: TGTGCCAGCAGCCGACGGGAGGTCTGGTACGAGCAGTACTTC. Amino acids: CASSRREVWYEQYF. The chain employs TRBV28 and TRBJ2-7; 7 bases fit TRBD2. The CDR3 sequence is 14 residues long. The germline V gene has CDR1 MDHEN and CDR2 SYDVKM. Unmatched junction bases numbered 9, after V lost 6 bases and J lost 4 bases.

The V gene is TRBV14, the J gene TRBJ2-5, with 10 bases identical to TRBD2. CDR3 size: 16 residues. Trimming at V came to 1 base and at J to 1 base, leaving 3 bases not matched to a gene. Germline loops: CDR1 SGHDN, CDR2 FVKESK. In nucleotides, the CDR3 is TGTGCCAGCAGCCAAGTGGGACTAGCGTCCCAAGAGACCCAGTACTTC. Encoded protein: CASSQVGLASQETQYF. Full variable domain (rest looked up from reference TRBV14 and TRBJ2-5): EAGVTQFPSHSVIEKGQTVTLRCDPISGHDNLYWYRRVMGKEIKFLLHFVKESKQDESGMPNNRFLAERTGGTYSTLKVQPAELEDSGVYFCASSQVGLASQETQYFGPGTRLLVL.

This rearrangement joins TRBV7-9 to TRBJ1-5; 7 bases line up with TRBD1. Germline V gene lookup returns CDR1 SEHNR and CDR2 FQNEAQ (reference sequence). The V gene end was trimmed by 5 bases and the J gene end by 4 bases; junction bases not matched to a gene: 11. The CDR3 length is 16 residues. The CDR3 reads CASSRVGTVENQPQHF. CDR3 DNA sequence: TGTGCCAGCAGCCGCGTGGGGACAGTCGAGAATCAGCCCCAGCATTTT.

The chain uses TRBV9 and TRBJ2-2; no firm D call. This CDR3 has 15 amino acids. Trimming stripped 0 bases from V and 3 bases from J, with 9 bases between. Germline CDR1 and CDR2: SGDLS and YYNGEE. CDR3 sequence reads: CASSVDGVDTGELFF. CDR3 sequence (DNA): TGTGCCAGCAGCGTAGATGGGGTTGACACCGGGGAGCTGTTTTTT. Looking up the rest from reference TRBV9 and TRBJ2-2 gives the full variable domain: DSGVTQTPKHLITATGQRVTLRCSPRSGDLSVYWYQQSLDQGLQFLIQYYNGEERAKGNILERFSAQQFPDLHSELNLSSLELGDSALYFCASSVDGVDTGELFFGEGSRLTVL.

CDR3 sequence (DNA): TGTGCCAGCAGCTCACGAACTAGCGGGGGGTCCGGGGAGCTGTTTTTT. It specifies CASSSRTSGGSGELFF. J is TRBJ2-2 and V is TRBV7-9; 12 bases fit TRBD2. The trim removed 4 bases at V and 6 bases at J, leaving 6 bases unmatched. The CDR3 loop spans 16 amino acids. CDR1 is SEHNR and CDR2 is FQNEAQ in the germline V gene (reference sequence). Supplemented by reference TRBV7-9 and TRBJ2-2, the full variable domain reads DTGVSQNPRHKITKRGQNVTFRCDPISEHNRLYWYRQTLGQGPEFLTYFQNEAQLEKSRLLSDRFSAERPKGSFSTLEIQRTEQGDSAMYLCASSSRTSGGSGELFFGEGSRLTVL.

The chain is built from TRBV11-2 and TRBJ2-7, with D perhaps TRBD2 (6 bases). Trimming left V 1 base short and J 7 bases short, with 17 bases between. CDR1 is SGHAT, CDR2 FQNNGV, per germline. The CDR3 has 15 amino acids. CDR3 sequence reads: CASSLAASAGWEQYF. In DNA form, the CDR3 reads TGTGCCAGCAGCTTAGCAGCATCCGCGGGGTGGGAGCAGTACTTC.

The rearrangement joins TRBV5-8 to TRBJ1-5; D not certain. V lost 4 bases to trimming and J lost 0 bases, with 14 bases between them. CDR1 and CDR2 from the germline V gene are SGHTS and YDEGEE. CDR3 length equals 16 residues. CDR3 sequence reads: CASSAEHGVSNQPQHF. CDR3 sequence (DNA): TGTGCCAGCAGCGCCGAACATGGGGTTAGCAATCAGCCCCAGCATTTT.

This clone has a handful of counts. The J gene is TRBJ1-1, the V gene TRBV30; the D is unclear. V lost 5 bases and J 0 bases, leaving 10 bases between the germline ends. CDR1 GTSNPN and CDR2 SVGIG come from the germline V gene (reference sequence). This CDR3 region has 13 residues. The CDR3 DNA follows: TGTGCCTGGCAGTCGAGATTGAACACTGAAGCTTTCTTT. Its translation: CAWQSRLNTEAFF.

The chain employs TRBV7-9 and TRBJ1-2; D gene ambiguous. The V gene's germline CDR1 is SEHNR and CDR2 FQNEAQ (reference sequence). The CDR3 is 12 amino acids. V lost 3 bases and J 5 bases, leaving 7 bases between the germline ends. Here the CDR3 reads CASSFGQYGYTF. CDR3 sequence (DNA): TGTGCCAGCAGCTTCGGGCAGTATGGCTACACCTTC.

The gene calls are TRBV4-1 and TRBJ2-1; 15 nucleotides match TRBD2. CDR1 MGHRA and CDR2 YSYEKL come from the germline V gene. CDR3 size: 17 residues. J lost 8 bases, V lost 4 bases, and 9 bases had no gene match. The CDR3 region has the DNA TGCGCCAGCAGCCTTAGTGGACTAGCGGGAGGGCCCCATGAGCAGTTCTTC. This encodes CASSLSGLAGGPHEQFF.

This clone was seen just once. This sample includes further DNA sequences coding for the same CDR3. The J gene is TRBJ2-5, the V gene TRBV7-9, with TRBD1 matching 8 bases. CDR3 length: 16 residues. Trimming cost V 6 bases and J 2 bases; bases outside gene matches: 11. CDR1 and CDR2 from the germline V gene are SEHNR and FQNEAQ (reference sequence). CDR3 sequence: CASSLDRGMGQETQYF. In DNA, the CDR3 is TGTGCCAGCAGTCTAGACAGGGGAATGGGTCAAGAGACCCAGTACTTC.

V and J are TRBV14 and TRBJ1-3, with TRBD1 as a possible D gene (5 bases). The CDR3 has 13 residues. Germline V gene lookup returns CDR1 SGHDN and CDR2 FVKESK. Trimming stripped 2 bases from V and 10 bases from J, with 12 bases between. The CDR3 sequence: CASSQSAGITIYF. The CDR3 DNA is TGTGCCAGCAGCCAATCGGCAGGGATTACCATATATTTT.

The rearrangement links TRBV19 to TRBJ1-4; 9 nucleotides line up with TRBD1. This CDR3 comprises 13 residues. The V gene end was trimmed by 6 bases and the J gene end by 7 bases; junction bases not matched to a gene: 3. Germline V gene sequence: CDR1 LNHDA, CDR2 SQIVND (reference sequence). The CDR3 spells CASRRDRVEKLFF. CDR3 nucleotides: TGTGCCAGTAGACGGGACAGGGTTGAAAAACTGTTTTTT.

This chain links TRBV7-2 with TRBJ1-2; 7 bases are shared with TRBD1. The junction had 4 bases not matched to a gene; V was cut back by 1 base and J by 5 bases. CDR1 and CDR2 (germline): SGHTA, FQGNSA. There are 14 residues in the CDR3. In DNA, the CDR3 is TGTGCCAGCAGCTTAGGGAGGGGGCGTTATGGCTACACCTTC. As protein: CASSLGRGRYGYTF.

V and J are TRBV27 and TRBJ2-3; no firm D call. V dropped 0 bases and J dropped 0 bases, with 7 bases sitting between them. CDR1 is MNHEY and CDR2 is SMNVEV in the germline V gene (reference sequence). The CDR3 totals 15 residues. Here the CDR3 reads CASSLSLTSTDTQYF. In nucleotides, the CDR3 is TGTGCCAGCAGTTTATCCCTGACTAGCACAGATACGCAGTATTTT.

This chain links TRBV6-1 with TRBJ2-1; D is perhaps TRBD1 (7 bases). There are 16 residues in the CDR3. Per germline, CDR1 MNHNS and CDR2 SASEGT. V lost 3 bases, J lost 8 bases, and 20 bases lay in between. The CDR3 DNA reads as TGTGCCAGCAGTGAGTGGGTGGGGGGACAGCACGATGAGCAGTTCTTC. It encodes CASSEWVGGQHDEQFF.

This clone showed up just a few times. The chain links TRBV7-2 to TRBJ1-1; D remains unclear. The CDR3 totals 13 residues. V shed 5 bases and J shed 4 bases, with 11 bases lying between them. The germline gives CDR1 SGHTA, CDR2 FQGNSA. The CDR3 DNA sequence: TGTGCCAGCAGCCCCGATATGGGCACTGAAGCTTTCTTT. Encoded protein: CASSPDMGTEAFF.

This rearrangement joins TRBV6-6 to TRBJ2-7, with 10 bases aligning to TRBD1. V shed 5 bases and J 1 base; nucleotides not matched to a gene: 5. Germline V CDR1 and CDR2: MNHNY, SVGAGI (reference sequence). The length of the CDR3 is 15 residues. The CDR3 DNA reads as TGTGCCAGCAGTCTCCCGGGACAGGGGTCCTACGAGCAGTACTTC. Translating gives CASSLPGQGSYEQYF.

The gene calls are TRBV19 and TRBJ2-3; a weak D match, TRBD2 (5 bases). Trimming removed 10 bases from V and 10 bases from J, with 15 bases in between. This CDR3 region has 11 residues. Germline loops: CDR1 LNHDA, CDR2 SQIVND (reference sequence). This CDR3 reads CATGPGNAQYF. The CDR3 DNA follows: TGTGCCACCGGACCCGGGAACGCGCAGTATTTT.

This chain uses TRBV7-9 with TRBJ1-6, with a weak D call TRBD1 (5 bases). The V end lost 3 bases, the J end lost 9 bases, and 15 bases lay between the germline ends. Germline V gene data show CDR1 as SEHNR and CDR2 as FQNEAQ (reference sequence). The CDR3 sequence is 15 residues long. The CDR3 region is CASSFESSGSSPLHF. In nucleotides, the CDR3 is TGTGCCAGCAGCTTTGAGAGCTCAGGGAGTTCACCCCTCCACTTT.

The rearrangement links TRBV10-1 to TRBJ2-3; 9 bases align to TRBD2. Germline V lookup: CDR1 WNHNN, CDR2 SYGVQD (reference sequence). The ends lost 6 bases at V and 4 bases at J; junction bases unmatched: 8. This CDR3 contains 15 residues. In DNA, the CDR3 is TGCGCCAGCAGCCAATTAGCGGGAGAGCCAGATACGCAGTATTTT. As protein: CASSQLAGEPDTQYF.

The chain recombines TRBV28 with TRBJ2-3; tentative D call: TRBD2 (6 bases). CDR3 length equals 18 residues. Trimming cost V 2 bases and J 2 bases, with 20 bases left between them. CDR1 and CDR2 (germline): MDHEN, SYDVKM. The CDR3 spells CASSLAPLAPKATDTQYF. The CDR3 nucleotides are TGTGCCAGCAGTTTAGCCCCTCTAGCGCCTAAAGCCACAGATACGCAGTATTTT.

The rearrangement uses TRBV27 and TRBJ2-7; the match to TRBD2 covers 10 bases. V trimming: 6 bases; J trimming: 2 bases; junction bases outside the gene matches: 10. The germline CDR1 and CDR2 sequences are MNHEY and SMNVEV (reference sequence). The CDR3 covers 16 residues. The CDR3 DNA reads TGTGCCAGCAGGGGGGGAGCTAGCGGGAGACCCTACGAGCAGTACTTC. It codes for CASRGGASGRPYEQYF.